The rows below give T cell receptor beta chains drawn from one sample of a study of T-cell memory formation after mild COVID-19. TCRdb itself ran the 5' RACE reads through MiXCR, one entry per CDR3 protein. The sample includes about 190,000 distinct CDR3 sequences, roughly 18% seen only once; the top ten take approximately 2.4%. The sequenced sample was PBMCs or a T cell subset sorted from them (not recorded which). The receptor set was obtained from an adult woman who had mild COVID-19 (a few samples of this study predate the infection). Cell type and time point are not known. CDR3s include the opening cysteine and the closing phenylalanine or tryptophan. The D gene is left open where the match is weak. Clone size is given for some rows only: seen once, a few or many times, or a class if the clone is expanded.

clone_size	v_call	j_call	d_call	cdr3_aa	cdr3_nt
few	TRBV3-1	TRBJ2-4	-	CASSQESRGQYF	TGTGCCAGCAGCCAGGAGTCGAGAGGGCAGTACTTC
-	TRBV7-9	TRBJ2-3	TRBD2	CASSSAASGGTIRDTQYF	TGTGCCAGCAGCTCCGCCGCGAGCGGGGGGACTATCAGGGATACGCAGTATTTT
-	TRBV4-1	TRBJ1-1	TRBD1	CASSQWTGGPVAEAFF	TGCGCCAGCAGCCAATGGACAGGGGGCCCGGTAGCTGAAGCTTTCTTT
-	TRBV7-8	TRBJ2-7	-	CASSSVVSVGSYEQYF	TGTGCCAGCAGCTCAGTCGTCTCGGTAGGCTCCTACGAGCAGTACTTC
-	TRBV5-6	TRBJ1-5	-	CASRSMTRSPQHF	TGTGCCAGCAGATCCATGACCCGTTCGCCCCAGCATTTT
few	TRBV15	TRBJ1-3	-	CATSRDLQRGNTIYF	TGTGCCACCAGCAGAGATCTCCAGCGAGGAAACACCATATATTTT
-	TRBV2	TRBJ1-1	-	CARYQNTEAFF	TGTGCCAGGTACCAGAACACTGAAGCTTTCTTT
many	TRBV24-1	TRBJ2-5	-	CATSDSSETQYF	TGTGCCACCAGTGATTCCTCCGAGACCCAGTACTTC
-	TRBV30	TRBJ1-5	-	CAWSVHSNQPQHF	TGTGCCTGGAGTGTACATAGCAATCAGCCCCAGCATTTT
few	TRBV12-3/TRBV12-4	TRBJ2-2	TRBD2	CASSPRTSGRTGELFF	TGTGCCAGCAGCCCCAGGACTAGCGGGCGCACCGGGGAGCTGTTTTTT
-	TRBV9	TRBJ1-5	-	CASSAEPGRNQPQHF	TGTGCCAGCAGCGCCGAACCAGGGCGCAATCAGCCCCAGCATTTT
few	TRBV2	TRBJ2-3	-	CASSPGLTTDTQYF	TGTGCCAGCAGTCCCGGTTTGACTACAGATACGCAGTATTTT